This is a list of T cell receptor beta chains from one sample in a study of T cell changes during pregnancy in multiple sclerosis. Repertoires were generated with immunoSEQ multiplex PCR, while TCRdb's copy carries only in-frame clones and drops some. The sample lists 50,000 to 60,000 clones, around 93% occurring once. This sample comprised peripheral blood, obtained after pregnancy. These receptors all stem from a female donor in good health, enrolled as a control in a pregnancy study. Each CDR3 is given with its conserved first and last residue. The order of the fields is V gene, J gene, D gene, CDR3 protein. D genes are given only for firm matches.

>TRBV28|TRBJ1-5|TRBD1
CASQTRSRGDQPQHF
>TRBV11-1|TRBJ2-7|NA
CASSYLPGATYEQYF
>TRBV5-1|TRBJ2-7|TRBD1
CASRQKPGQGALDSYEQYF
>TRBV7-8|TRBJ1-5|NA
CASSLDRAQYSNQPQHF
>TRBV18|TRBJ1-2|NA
CASSDDSYGYTF
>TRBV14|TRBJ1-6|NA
CASSQDGGSPLHF
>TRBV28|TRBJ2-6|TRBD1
CASSLTGAPGANVLTF
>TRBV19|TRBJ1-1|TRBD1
CASSIETGGGNTEAFF
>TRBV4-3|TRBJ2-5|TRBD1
CASSLQGEISETQYF
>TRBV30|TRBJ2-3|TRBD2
CAWKWRWPPTGGQDTQYF
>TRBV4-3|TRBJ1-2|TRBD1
CASSQDRGQSYGYTF
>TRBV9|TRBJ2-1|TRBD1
CASSARDRPYNEQFF
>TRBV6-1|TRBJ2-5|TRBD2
CASFTSGETQYF
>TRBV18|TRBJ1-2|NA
CASSPPTGLGYTF
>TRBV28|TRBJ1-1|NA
CASSSSGEGSTEAFF
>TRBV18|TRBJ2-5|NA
CASSRDFEETQYF
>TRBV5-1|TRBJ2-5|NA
CASSSTWRGETQYF
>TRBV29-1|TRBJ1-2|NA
CSARGMDYGYTF
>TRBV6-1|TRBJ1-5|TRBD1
CASSEEDRGLRQPQHF
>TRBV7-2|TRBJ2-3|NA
CASSPYVEGDTQYF
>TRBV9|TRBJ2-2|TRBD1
CASSVRDRGELFF
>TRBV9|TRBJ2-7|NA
CASSVGGTRGWYEQYF
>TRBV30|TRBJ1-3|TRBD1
CAWSVKGLGTGLSGNTIYF
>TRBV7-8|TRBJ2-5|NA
CASSLNRETQYF
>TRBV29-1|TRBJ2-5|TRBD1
CSSQGVGETQYF
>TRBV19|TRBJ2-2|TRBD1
CASSVDRENTGELFF
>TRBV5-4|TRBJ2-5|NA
CASSLAGAGWETQYF